The TCR beta chain described here comes from a study of blood T cell repertoires in COVID-19. About the research overall: PBMCs, B-cell-depleted T cells, or T cells were the source of the cDNA or gDNA that made up the material.

Germline V gives CDR1 MNHEY, CDR2 SMNVEV (reference sequence). This CDR3 comprises 14 residues. The V gene lost 2 bases and the J gene lost 4 bases, with 11 bases spanning the gap. TCRdb's table, derived via immunoSEQ multiplex PCR, lists solely in-frame clones and lacks some. The sample lists 200,000 or so clones; about 90% were seen once. The rearrangement uses TRBV27 and TRBJ1-1, with D possibly matching TRBD1 (5 bases). The sequence derives from a young woman who had recovered from COVID-19. The sample consisted of PBMCs or T cells enriched from blood (not recorded which). The CDR3: CASSLGGMITEAFF. The CDR3 DNA reads TGTGCCAGCAGTTTAGGGGGGATGATCACTGAAGCTTTCTTT.